These T cell receptor beta chains were read from a single sample in a study of human T cells and chemical hapten exposure. TCRdb fed the RACE reads into MiXCR, producing one record per CDR3 protein. The table includes tens of thousands of distinct CDR3 sequences, about 9% detected once. The sequenced sample was whole blood, obtained in connection with sensitization to the hapten diphenylcyclopropenone (DPC). The receptors originated from a woman in her thirties or forties with alopecia areata. Some clones in this sample may be carry-over from other donors' samples. The CDR3 runs from the conserved cysteine through the conserved F or W. Each record gives: clone size, D gene, V gene, J gene, CDR3 DNA, CDR3 protein. D genes are given only for firm matches. Expanded clones are given a class, and other clones once, few, many or no size at all.

.	TRBD1	TRBV20-1	TRBJ1-5	TGCAGTGCTAGAGAGGGACAGGGAAACAATCAGCCCCAGCATTTT	CSAREGQGNNQPQHF
many	.	TRBV20-1	TRBJ2-3	TGCAGTGCTAGTAGGCGGGGAAGCACAGATACGCAGTATTTT	CSASRRGSTDTQYF
many	TRBD1	TRBV6-2/TRBV6-3	TRBJ2-7	TGTGCCAGCAGTCCCGCCGGGACAGGGTTCTACGAGCAGTACTTC	CASSPAGTGFYEQYF
many	TRBD1	TRBV5-1	TRBJ1-4	TGCGCCAGCAGTCTAAGGGGGCTGAATGAAAAACTGTTTTTT	CASSLRGLNEKLFF
.	TRBD2	TRBV29-1	TRBJ2-2	TGCAGCGTGATAACCATCACCGGGACTACTAAGGGGGAGCTGTTTTTT	CSVITITGTTKGELFF
.	.	TRBV20-1	TRBJ2-3	TGCAGTGCTAAACGGGGGAGTAGCACAGATACGCAGTATTTT	CSAKRGSSTDTQYF
many	TRBD1	TRBV28	TRBJ2-7	TGTGCCAGCCTCGACAGGGCATCCTACGAGCAGTACTTC	CASLDRASYEQYF
many	.	TRBV5-6	TRBJ2-7	TGTGCCAGCAGCTTGATCGGGGACGAGCAGTACTTC	CASSLIGDEQYF
many	TRBD1	TRBV4-1	TRBJ1-2	TGCGCCAGCAGCCAACCCAGGACAGGGGGCAACTATGGCTACACCTTC	CASSQPRTGGNYGYTF
.	.	TRBV6-6	TRBJ2-2	TGTGCCAGCAGTTACTCGAGGGCGGTCTGGGGGGAGCTGTTTTTT	CASSYSRAVWGELFF
.	.	TRBV6-2/TRBV6-3	TRBJ1-5	TGTGCCAGCGGGACAAATAGCAATCAGCCCCAGCATTTT	CASGTNSNQPQHF
few	.	TRBV9	TRBJ2-5	TGTGCCAGCAGCGTAGGCGGGCGGCAAGAGACCCAGTACTTC	CASSVGGRQETQYF
many	.	TRBV11-1	TRBJ2-3	TGTGCCAGCAGCCTCCTCAGAACAGATACGCAGTATTTT	CASSLLRTDTQYF
many	.	TRBV7-9	TRBJ1-2	TGTGCCAGCGCCACTTCCGGAGGGACCAGCTATGGCTACACCTTC	CASATSGGTSYGYTF
many	.	TRBV2	TRBJ1-2	TGTGCCAGCACTCCCCGAGCCGATCGAATTACGGGAAGTGGCTACACCTTC	CASTPRADRITGSGYTF
once	.	TRBV7-2	TRBJ1-5	TGTGCCAGCAGCTTAGAGCGAGGGCCCCAGCATTTT	CASSLERGPQHF